In this sample, the clone carrying this T cell receptor (beta chain) turned up many times. Noted time point: patch test 2, 6 weeks after DPC sensitization. This sample's treatment: therapeutic diphenylcyclopropenone sensitization with weekly scalp DPC. Investigators collected blood before applying each patch test. The data belong to a study of human T cells and chemical hapten exposure. Looking at the study overall: Patients' scalps got diphenylcyclopropenone weekly throughout the roughly 25-week study.

TCRdb fed the RACE reads into MiXCR, producing one record per CDR3 protein. Of 95,000 or so distinct CDR3 sequences in the sample, over 10% were seen once. From germline, CDR1 is SGHVS and CDR2 FQNEAQ. Trimming removed 4 bases from V and 5 bases from J; junction bases left unmatched: 7. The length of the CDR3 is 16 residues. The source is a woman between 40 and 50 years old with alopecia areata. Some clones in this sample may be carry-over from other donors' samples. V is TRBV7-8 and J is TRBJ1-6; 8 bases line up with TRBD1. The sequencing here drew on whole blood, taken in connection with sensitization to the hapten diphenylcyclopropenone (DPC). CDR3 bases: TGTGCCAGCAGCTATGGGACAGGACGGGATAATTCACCCCTCCACTTT. Residues: CASSYGTGRDNSPLHF.